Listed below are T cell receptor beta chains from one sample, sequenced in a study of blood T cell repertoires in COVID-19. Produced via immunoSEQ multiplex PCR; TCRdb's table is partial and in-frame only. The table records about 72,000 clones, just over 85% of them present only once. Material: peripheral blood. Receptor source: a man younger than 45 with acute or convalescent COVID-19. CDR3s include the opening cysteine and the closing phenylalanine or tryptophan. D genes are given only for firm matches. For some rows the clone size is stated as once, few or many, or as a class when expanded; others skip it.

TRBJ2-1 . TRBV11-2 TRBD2 CASSLKKAGGTLHNEQFF TGTGCCAGCAGCTTAAAAAAAGCGGGAGGAACCCTACACAATGAGCAGTTCTTC
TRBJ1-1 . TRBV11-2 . CASSGDRNTEAFF TGTGCCAGCAGCGGAGATCGGAACACTGAAGCTTTCTTT
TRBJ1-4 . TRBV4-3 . CASSQTPRGGDEKLFF TGCGCCAGCAGCCAGACTCCCAGGGGAGGGGATGAAAAACTGTTTTTT
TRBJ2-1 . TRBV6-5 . CASSYRGDNEQFF TGTGCCAGCAGTTATCGGGGAGACAATGAGCAGTTCTTC
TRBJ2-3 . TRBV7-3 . CASSLFPGSTDTQYF TGTGCCAGCAGCTTATTTCCCGGTAGCACAGATACGCAGTATTTT
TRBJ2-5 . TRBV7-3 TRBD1 CASRGRDRGKEETQYF TGTGCCAGCAGGGGACGGGACAGGGGGAAGGAAGAGACCCAGTACTTC
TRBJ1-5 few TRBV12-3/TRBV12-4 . CASSLSVNQPQHF TGTGCCAGCAGTTTAAGCGTCAATCAGCCCCAGCATTTT
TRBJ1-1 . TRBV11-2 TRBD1 CASSFGQGFGIRDEAFF TGTGCCAGCAGCTTCGGACAGGGGTTCGGTATTCGGGACGAAGCTTTCTTT
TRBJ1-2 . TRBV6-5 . CASSPREYGYTF TGTGCCAGCAGCCCGCGCGAATATGGCTACACCTTC
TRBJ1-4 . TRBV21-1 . CASSKAAGGNEKLFF TGTGCCAGCAGCAAAGCGGCGGGAGGAAATGAAAAACTGTTTTTT
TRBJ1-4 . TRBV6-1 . CASSEATTNEKLFF TGTGCCAGCAGTGAAGCCACAACTAATGAAAAACTGTTTTTT
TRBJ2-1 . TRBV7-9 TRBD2 CASSSGLAGGKNEQFF TGTGCCAGCAGCTCGGGACTAGCGGGGGGCAAGAATGAGCAGTTCTTC
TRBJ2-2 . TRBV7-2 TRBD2 CASSVKAGFTGELFF TGTGCCAGCAGCGTAAAAGCGGGGTTCACCGGGGAGCTGTTTTTT
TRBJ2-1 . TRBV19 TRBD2 CASSHQLAGVYNEQFF TGTGCCAGTAGTCATCAACTAGCGGGAGTGTACAATGAGCAGTTCTTC
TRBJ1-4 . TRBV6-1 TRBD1 CASSETGVSGEKLFF TGTGCCAGCAGTGAGACAGGGGTCTCTGGGGAAAAACTGTTTTTT
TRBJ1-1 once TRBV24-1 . CAAGELVTEAFF TGTGCCGCCGGAGAATTAGTTACTGAAGCTTTCTTT
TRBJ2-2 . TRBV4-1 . CASSQERTGELFF TGCGCCAGCAGCCAAGAGAGAACCGGGGAGCTGTTTTTT
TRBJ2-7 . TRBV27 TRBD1 CASSLVQGGYEQYF TGTGCCAGCAGTTTAGTACAGGGGGGCTACGAGCAGTACTTC
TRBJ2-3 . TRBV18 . CASSPSTDTQYF TGTGCCAGCTCACCTTCGACAGATACGCAGTATTTT
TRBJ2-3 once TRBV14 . CASSRARGSTDTQYF TGTGCCAGCAGCCGGGCAAGGGGTAGCACAGATACGCAGTATTTT
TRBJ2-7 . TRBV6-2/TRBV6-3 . CASSRGYNSYEQYF TGTGCCAGCAGTAGGGGTTACAATTCCTACGAGCAGTACTTC
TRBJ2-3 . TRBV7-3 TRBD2 CASSAGLAGHTQYF TGTGCCAGCAGCGCGGGACTAGCGGGTCATACGCAGTATTTT
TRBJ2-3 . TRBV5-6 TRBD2 CASSWGGGGDTQYF TGTGCCAGCAGCTGGGGCGGGGGAGGAGATACGCAGTATTTT
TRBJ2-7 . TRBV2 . CASSGQGGTYEQYF TGTGCCAGCAGTGGCCAGGGCGGAACCTACGAGCAGTACTTC
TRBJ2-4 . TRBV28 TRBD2 CASRTSGKNIQYF TGTGCCAGCAGAACTAGCGGCAAAAACATTCAGTACTTC
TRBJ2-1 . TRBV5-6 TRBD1 CASSLYKTGVRPLNEQFF TGTGCCAGCAGCTTATATAAAACAGGGGTTAGGCCTTTGAATGAGCAGTTCTTC
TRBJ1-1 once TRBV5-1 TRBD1 CASSFRQGAASKAFF TGCGCCAGCAGCTTCCGACAGGGGGCGGCGTCGAAAGCTTTCTTT
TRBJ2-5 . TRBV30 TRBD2 CAWSIRGLAGGPSETQYF TGTGCCTGGAGTATCCGGGGACTAGCGGGAGGCCCGAGCGAGACCCAGTACTTC
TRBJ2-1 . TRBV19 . CASSIDHGGVNEQFF TGTGCCAGTAGTATTGATCACGGGGGAGTGAATGAGCAGTTCTTC
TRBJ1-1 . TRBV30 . CAWSIQGKLEVAEAFF TGTGCCTGGAGTATACAGGGTAAATTGGAGGTTGCTGAAGCTTTCTTT
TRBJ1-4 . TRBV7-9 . CASSSGRREAEKLFF TGTGCCAGCAGCTCTGGGAGGAGGGAGGCTGAAAAACTGTTTTTT
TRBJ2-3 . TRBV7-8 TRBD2 CASRATSGGVDTQYF TGTGCCAGCAGGGCTACTAGCGGGGGGGTGGATACGCAGTATTTT
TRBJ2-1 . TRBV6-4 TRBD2 CASSTSGTNEQFF TGTGCCAGCAGTACGAGCGGGACCAATGAGCAGTTCTTC
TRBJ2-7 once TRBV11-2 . CASSPFYEQYF TGTGCCAGCAGTCCCTTCTACGAGCAGTACTTC
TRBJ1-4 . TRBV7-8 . CASSLVAAGEKLFF TGTGCCAGCAGCTTAGTAGCTGCGGGTGAAAAACTGTTTTTT
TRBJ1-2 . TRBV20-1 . CSASGGYGYTF TGCAGTGCTAGCGGCGGTTATGGCTACACCTTC
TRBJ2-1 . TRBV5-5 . CASSPVDYNEQFF TGTGCCAGCAGCCCGGTAGATTACAATGAGCAGTTCTTC
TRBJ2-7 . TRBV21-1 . CASIGRTYEQYF TGTGCCAGCATAGGCAGGACCTACGAGCAGTACTTC
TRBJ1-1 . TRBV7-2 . CASSFRMNTEAFF TGTGCCAGCAGCTTCAGGATGAACACTGAAGCTTTCTTT
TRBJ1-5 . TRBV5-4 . CASSFWGVGNQPQHF TGTGCCAGCAGCTTTTGGGGCGTTGGCAATCAGCCCCAGCATTTT
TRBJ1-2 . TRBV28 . CASSLQGFNGYTF TGTGCCAGCAGTTTACAGGGGTTCAATGGCTACACCTTC
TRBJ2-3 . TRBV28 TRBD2 CASSTSQGLAGMGGTDTQYF TGTGCCAGCAGTACTAGCCAGGGACTAGCGGGGATGGGGGGCACAGATACGCAGTATTTT
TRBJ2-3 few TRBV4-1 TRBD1 CASSQVDRDADTQYF TGCGCCAGCAGCCAAGTGGACAGGGACGCAGATACGCAGTATTTT
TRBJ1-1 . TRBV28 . CASSPLHTEAFF TGTGCCAGCAGTCCCCTTCACACTGAAGCTTTCTTT
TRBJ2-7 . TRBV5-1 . CASSLTGTGRRSGGNEQYF TGCGCCAGCAGCTTAACCGGGACAGGTCGAAGATCCGGGGGGAACGAGCAGTACTTC